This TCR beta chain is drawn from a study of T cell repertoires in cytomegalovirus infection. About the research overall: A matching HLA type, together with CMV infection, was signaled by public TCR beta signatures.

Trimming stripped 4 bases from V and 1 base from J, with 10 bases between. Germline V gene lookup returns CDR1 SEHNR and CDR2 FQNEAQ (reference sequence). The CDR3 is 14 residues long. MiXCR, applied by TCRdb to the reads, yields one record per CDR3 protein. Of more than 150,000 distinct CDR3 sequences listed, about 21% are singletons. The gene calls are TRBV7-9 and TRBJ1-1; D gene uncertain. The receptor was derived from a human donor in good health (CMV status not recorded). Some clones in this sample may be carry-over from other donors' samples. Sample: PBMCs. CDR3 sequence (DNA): TGTGCCAGCAGCTCGAAAGGGTCGAACACTGAAGCTTTCTTT. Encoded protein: CASSSKGSNTEAFF.